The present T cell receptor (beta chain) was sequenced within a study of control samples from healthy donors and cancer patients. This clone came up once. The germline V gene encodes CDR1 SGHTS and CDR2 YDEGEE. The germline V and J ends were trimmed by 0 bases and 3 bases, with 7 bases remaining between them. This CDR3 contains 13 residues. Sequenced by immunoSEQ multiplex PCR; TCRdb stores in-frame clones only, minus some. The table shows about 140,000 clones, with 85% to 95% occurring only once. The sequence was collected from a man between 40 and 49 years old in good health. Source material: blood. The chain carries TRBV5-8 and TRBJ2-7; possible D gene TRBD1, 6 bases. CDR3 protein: CASSLGGLYEQYF. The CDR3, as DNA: TGTGCCAGCAGCTTGGGGGGGCTCTACGAGCAGTACTTC.